Listed below are T cell receptor beta chains from one sample, sequenced in a study of identical twins. TCRdb analysed the 5' RACE reads with MiXCR anew, one entry per CDR3 protein. The repertoire consists of a few hundred thousand distinct CDR3 sequences, with approximately 8.8% occurring once and the leading ten covering around 8.6%. Sequenced sample: naive T cells sorted from blood. Receptor source: a woman between 45 and 65 years old in good health. Both conserved end residues are trimmed from each CDR3. The order of the fields is CDR3 length, V gene, J gene, D gene, CDR3 protein. D genes are given only for firm matches.

15	TRBV7-9	TRBJ2-1	-	ASSRTRVQGSINEQF
11	TRBV19	TRBJ1-1	-	ASSIGFGTEAF
12	TRBV20-1	TRBJ1-1	-	SAWLGRMNTEAF
11	TRBV7-2	TRBJ2-3	-	ASRASATDTQY
13	TRBV7-9	TRBJ1-4	-	ASSPLVTVAEKLF
11	TRBV10-3	TRBJ2-7	-	AISPGESYEQY
12	TRBV20-1	TRBJ1-3	-	SARDGAGVNTIY
14	TRBV7-9	TRBJ2-5	-	ASSFGQALYQETQY
14	TRBV29-1	TRBJ2-3	TRBD2	SLKGGASGLGDTQY
11	TRBV2	TRBJ2-1	-	ASSEVQVGEQF
11	TRBV3-1	TRBJ2-7	-	ASSQEGLYEQY
16	TRBV4-2	TRBJ2-1	TRBD2	ASSQDSSGRARENEQF
16	TRBV7-9	TRBJ2-1	TRBD2	ASSLGTSGKSSYNEQF
13	TRBV12-3/TRBV12-4	TRBJ2-3	-	ASSPDARVADTQY
12	TRBV7-3	TRBJ2-1	TRBD2	ASSTSGTDNEQF
13	TRBV12-3/TRBV12-4	TRBJ1-6	TRBD1	ASSLRTGGNSPLH
11	TRBV20-1	TRBJ2-6	-	SARFGGANVLT
14	TRBV5-1	TRBJ1-6	-	ASSLGPFSDNSPLH
10	TRBV20-1	TRBJ2-7	-	SASGRSGEQY
13	TRBV6-5	TRBJ2-1	TRBD2	ASSYSSTSDNEQF
12	TRBV27	TRBJ2-2	-	ASSLGVGPGELF
16	TRBV27	TRBJ2-1	-	ASKSRRGVQSSYNEQF
12	TRBV20-1	TRBJ2-1	TRBD2	SARASGRLNEQF
17	TRBV24-1	TRBJ2-1	TRBD2	ATSAWGLAGGTLNNEQF
13	TRBV3-1	TRBJ2-2	-	ASGQVRGVTGELF
11	TRBV20-1	TRBJ2-7	-	SARGAGPYEQY
14	TRBV5-1	TRBJ2-1	TRBD2	ASSSPAGVGYNEQF
11	TRBV2	TRBJ2-1	TRBD2	ARQLAGVFEQF
14	TRBV4-1	TRBJ2-1	TRBD2	ASSQPVAGSSVDPF
13	TRBV7-6	TRBJ2-5	-	ASSSGPLQEETQY
13	TRBV19	TRBJ2-7	-	ASSAYLEGIDEQY